One sample yielded the 26 T cell receptor beta chains listed below, sequenced in a study of regulatory T cells. Notes on the study in general: In CD3G-deficient patients, conventional CD4+ T cells were enriched for hydrophobic CDR3 residues at positions 6 and 7.

These TCRs' antigens remain unknown. Primers: 52 TRBV forward and 13 TRBJ reverse. Clones were sequenced by immunoSEQ multiplex PCR, and TCRdb holds only the in-frame ones, with some missing. The sample lists 32,000 or so clones; 85% to 95% were seen once. The source material was conventional CD4+ T cells sorted from blood. The receptors derive from a person under 30 with CD3G deficiency.

In this sample, this clone turned up once. The chain combines TRBV6-1 with TRBJ1-2; 8 bases fit TRBD1. J was trimmed by 3 bases and V by 6 bases; bases with no gene match: 3. Germline CDR1 and CDR2: MNHNS and SASEGT. This CDR3 comprises 13 residues. The CDR3 DNA is TGTGCCAGCAGGACAGGGGCGGACTATGGCTACACCTTC. Its translation is CASRTGADYGYTF.

This chain uses TRBV6-1 with TRBJ1-4; D remains unclear. Trimming removed 1 base from V and 2 bases from J, with 17 bases in between. This CDR3 comprises 18 residues. Germline CDR1 is MNHNS and CDR2 is SASEGT. The CDR3 loop reads CASSEGRGFRYTNEKLFF. DNA for the CDR3: TGTGCCAGCAGTGAAGGAAGAGGATTCCGCTATACTAATGAAAAACTGTTTTTT.

The rearrangement joins TRBV7-9 to TRBJ2-6; 9 bases match TRBD1. The CDR3 runs 17 residues. Trimming at V came to 3 bases and at J to 2 bases, leaving 5 bases not matched to a gene. Germline V gene data show CDR1 as SEHNR and CDR2 as FQNEAQ (reference sequence). CDR3 in DNA: TGTGCCAGCAGCTTGGGACAGGGAGTAGCTGGGGCCAACGTCCTGACTTTC. Its translation is CASSLGQGVAGANVLTF.

The rearrangement joins TRBV5-1 to TRBJ2-5; D tentatively reads TRBD1 or TRBD2 (5 bases each). V lost 0 bases and J 5 bases, leaving 14 bases between the germline ends. Per germline, CDR1 SGHRS and CDR2 YFSETQ. This CDR3 region has 15 residues. CDR3 nucleotides: TGCGCCAGCAGCTTGGGAGTGTCTTGGGGGGAGACCCAGTACTTC. Protein product: CASSLGVSWGETQYF.

This chain uses TRBV5-1 with TRBJ1-1; no clear D. The germline V and J ends were trimmed by 0 bases and 5 bases, with 11 bases remaining between them. This CDR3 spans 14 amino acids. The germline V gene encodes CDR1 SGHRS and CDR2 YFSETQ. The CDR3 nucleotides read TGCGCCAGCAGCTTGGCACTCATGGGGACTGAAGCTTTCTTT. This gives the protein CASSLALMGTEAFF.

To note about this clone: Other nucleotide sequences from this sample produce the same CDR3. The CDR3 loop reads CASSPQETQYF. In DNA, the CDR3 is TGTGCCAGCTCACCGCAAGAGACCCAGTACTTC. The chain carries TRBV18 and TRBJ2-5, with D unresolved. The CDR3 loop spans 11 amino acids. The V end lost 3 bases, the J end lost 2 bases, and 1 base lay between the germline ends. CDR1 is KGHSH and CDR2 is LQKENI in the germline V gene.

The V call is TRBV19, the J call TRBJ1-1; D remains unclear. Germline loops: CDR1 LNHDA, CDR2 SQIVND (reference sequence). Trimming took off 1 base at V and 6 bases at J, with 9 bases between the two ends. The CDR3 loop spans 13 amino acids. Here the CDR3 reads CASSIVDGAEAFF. Written as DNA, the CDR3 is TGTGCCAGTAGTATAGTTGACGGAGCTGAAGCTTTCTTT.

V and J are TRBV7-2 and TRBJ2-3; D unresolved. This CDR3 is 13 amino acids long. The V gene lost 3 bases and the J gene lost 3 bases, with 7 bases spanning the gap. CDR1 is SGHTA and CDR2 is FQGNSA in the germline V gene. The CDR3 DNA reads as TGTGCCAGCAGCTTCGGACCTACAGATACGCAGTATTTT. It encodes CASSFGPTDTQYF.

The V gene is TRBV28, the J gene TRBJ1-5; a possible D gene is TRBD1 (6 bases). V was clipped by 6 bases and J by 3 bases, with 15 bases between them. CDR3 length equals 15 residues. CDR1 is MDHEN and CDR2 is SYDVKM in the germline V gene. CDR3 in amino acids: CASRAARQANQPQHF. Written as DNA, the CDR3 is TGTGCCAGCAGGGCAGCCCGACAGGCCAATCAGCCCCAGCATTTT.

The chain employs TRBV5-1 and TRBJ1-1; a possible D gene is TRBD1 (5 bases). Germline-derived CDR1 and CDR2 are SGHRS and YFSETQ. Between the trimmed V and J ends, which lost 0 bases and 4 bases, there was a span of 13 bases. The CDR3 totals 15 residues. CDR3 nucleotides: TGCGCCAGCAGCTTGGGGGACGGCCCGGGCACTGAAGCTTTCTTT. This sequence encodes CASSLGDGPGTEAFF.

The gene calls are TRBV5-1 and TRBJ1-4; D possibly corresponds to TRBD1 (5 bases). CDR3 length: 14 amino acids. Trimming shortened V by 7 bases and J by 8 bases, and 18 bases separated the two germline ends. CDR1 and CDR2 from the germline V gene are SGHRS and YFSETQ. CDR3 loop: CASSKGEYNEKLFF. Written as DNA, the CDR3 is TGCGCCAGCTCTAAAGGGGAATATAACGAAAAACTGTTTTTT.

The sample holds a few counts of this clone. The rearrangement uses TRBV28 and TRBJ1-2; 9 bases are shared with TRBD1. This CDR3 is 13 amino acids long. CDR1 and CDR2 (germline): MDHEN, SYDVKM. The ends lost 10 bases at V and 8 bases at J; junction bases unmatched: 11. CDR3 nucleotides: TGTGCCACCCGGAACAGGGGGCGCGGAGGCTACACCTTC. Translated: CATRNRGRGGYTF.

The CDR3 sequence is CASSLGTGSQYF. As DNA, the CDR3 is TGTGCCAGCAGCTTAGGGACAGGGTCGCAGTATTTT. This chain connects TRBV7-2 to TRBJ2-3, with 8 nucleotides matching TRBD1. The CDR3 spans 12 residues. J lost 10 bases, V lost 1 base, and 1 base had no gene match. In germline, CDR1 is SGHTA, CDR2 FQGNSA.

The J gene is TRBJ2-7, the V gene TRBV7-8, with 13 bases identical to TRBD2. This CDR3 spans 15 amino acids. With V trimmed by 5 bases and J by 4 bases, 5 bases remained unmatched. Germline CDR1 SGHVS, CDR2 FQNEAQ. CDR3 amino acids: CASSQRLAGGYEQYF. CDR3 bases: TGTGCCAGCAGCCAACGACTAGCGGGGGGATACGAGCAGTACTTC.

The chain combines TRBV7-9 with TRBJ2-3; unclear D gene. There are 14 residues in the CDR3. V shed 5 bases and J shed 1 base, with 10 bases lying between them. Germline CDR1 SEHNR, CDR2 FQNEAQ (reference sequence). This CDR3 reads CASSRTARTDTQYF. CDR3 nucleotides: TGTGCCAGCAGCCGGACGGCCCGCACAGATACGCAGTATTTT.

The chain employs TRBV28 and TRBJ2-7, with 14 bases aligning to TRBD2. The CDR3 covers 16 residues. V lost 5 bases, J lost 6 bases, and 9 bases stayed unmatched. Germline CDR1 is MDHEN and CDR2 is SYDVKM. The CDR3 sequence is CASSAPGLAGDPEQYF. CDR3 bases: TGTGCCAGCAGTGCCCCGGGACTAGCGGGAGACCCCGAGCAGTACTTC.

The chain joins TRBV6-1 to TRBJ1-2; no clear D gene. Germline lookup yields CDR1 MNHNS and CDR2 SASEGT. V was pared by 0 bases and J by 8 bases, with 16 bases between. There are 15 residues in the CDR3. The CDR3, as DNA: TGTGCCAGCAGTGAAGCCGGACCCCTCCCTTGGGGCTACACCTTC. Translated: CASSEAGPLPWGYTF.

The genes are TRBV6-8 and TRBJ2-1, with D perhaps matching TRBD2 (6 bases). CDR1 is MNHGY, CDR2 SAAAGT, per germline. V lost 0 bases and J 0 bases, leaving 18 bases between the germline ends. There are 19 residues in the CDR3. CDR3 residues: CASSYSNRPGSASYNEQFF. CDR3 sequence (DNA): TGTGCCAGCAGTTACTCGAATCGTCCCGGGAGCGCCTCCTACAATGAGCAGTTCTTC.

The chain joins TRBV2 to TRBJ1-2; weak D call: TRBD1 (5 bases). Germline V CDR1 and CDR2: SNHLY, FYNNEI. V dropped 2 bases and J dropped 0 bases, with 10 bases sitting between them. The CDR3 covers 15 residues. This CDR3 reads CASSEKGTANYGYTF. The CDR3 DNA sequence: TGTGCCAGCAGTGAAAAGGGGACCGCTAACTATGGCTACACCTTC.

The chain carries TRBV5-4 and TRBJ2-4; 7 bases align to TRBD1. The V gene's germline CDR1 is SGHNT and CDR2 YYREEE (reference sequence). Trimming cost V 3 bases and J 7 bases; bases outside gene matches: 7. The CDR3 is made up of 14 amino acids. This CDR3 is CASSWDSSDNIQYF. As DNA, the CDR3 is TGTGCCAGCAGCTGGGACAGCTCTGATAACATTCAGTACTTC.

The rearrangement links TRBV6-5 to TRBJ1-2; possible D gene TRBD1, 6 bases. CDR1 MNHEY and CDR2 SVGAGI come from the germline V gene. The CDR3 consists of 13 residues. The V end lost 5 bases, the J end lost 5 bases, and 12 bases lay between the germline ends. The DNA for the CDR3 is TGTGCCAGCAGTAGATCAGGGGAATATGGCTACACCTTC. This encodes CASSRSGEYGYTF.

This clone showed up just once. This chain uses TRBV7-9 with TRBJ2-3; maybe TRBD2 (6 bases). CDR3 length: 16 amino acids. V was shortened by 0 bases and J by 0 bases, with 10 bases between the two germline ends. CDR1 SEHNR and CDR2 FQNEAQ come from the germline V gene (reference sequence). The CDR3 region has the DNA TGTGCCAGCAGCTTAGCGAGCGGGCCTAGCACAGATACGCAGTATTTT. Its protein is CASSLASGPSTDTQYF. Complete variable domain (other parts from reference TRBV7-9 and TRBJ2-3): DTGVSQNPRHKITKRGQNVTFRCDPISEHNRLYWYRQTLGQGPEFLTYFQNEAQLEKSRLLSDRFSAERPKGSFSTLEIQRTEQGDSAMYLCASSLASGPSTDTQYFGPGTRLTVL.

V gene TRBV19 combines with J gene TRBJ2-1; 11 bases line up with TRBD2. CDR1 is LNHDA and CDR2 is SQIVND in the germline V gene (reference sequence). J gave up 7 bases and V 6 bases, and 8 bases lay outside the gene matches. The CDR3 spans 15 residues. The CDR3 sequence is CASRSSGGARNEQFF. The CDR3 bases are TGTGCCAGTAGAAGTAGCGGGGGGGCTCGGAATGAGCAGTTCTTC.

This clone occurred once. This sequence joins TRBV4-1 and TRBJ1-1; 7 bases align to TRBD1. J was trimmed by 5 bases and V by 4 bases; bases with no gene match: 10. CDR3 size: 15 residues. The V gene's germline CDR1 is MGHRA and CDR2 YSYEKL. The DNA of the CDR3 is TGCGCCAGCAGCCGGAACTTTAGGGACAGAACTGAAGCTTTCTTT. It translates to CASSRNFRDRTEAFF.

The gene calls are TRBV5-1 and TRBJ2-1, with 9 bases lining up with TRBD1. V lost 0 bases and J lost 5; bases outside the gene matches: 3. Germline-derived CDR1 and CDR2 are SGHRS and YFSETQ. There are 15 residues in the CDR3. The chain's CDR3 is CASSLGQGVHNEQFF. DNA of the CDR3: TGCGCCAGCAGCTTGGGACAGGGGGTACACAATGAGCAGTTCTTC.

V and J are TRBV11-2 and TRBJ1-3; TRBD1 matches 8 bases. This CDR3 contains 19 residues. Germline V CDR1 and CDR2: SGHAT, FQNNGV. V was pared by 5 bases and J by 0 bases, with 15 bases of the junction left unmatched. CDR3: CASSPYSRPGQASGNTIYF. The CDR3 DNA follows: TGTGCCAGCAGCCCCTATTCTAGACCGGGACAGGCCTCTGGAAACACCATATATTTT.